This TCR beta chain was sequenced in a study of blood T cell repertoires in COVID-19. About the research overall: Researchers got acute and convalescent COVID-19 samples from the United States, Italy and Spain. T cells, B-cell-depleted T cells, or PBMCs supplied cDNA or gDNA.

Clones were sequenced by immunoSEQ multiplex PCR, and TCRdb holds only the in-frame ones, with some missing. Of a few hundred thousand clones listed, around 91% are singletons. The sequenced material came from PBMCs or T cells enriched from blood (not recorded which). The source is a man aged 18 to 30 who had recovered from COVID-19.

Here the CDR3 reads CASRTQGPGNTIYF. Written as DNA, the CDR3 is TGTGCCAGCAGAACACAGGGACCTGGAAACACCATATATTTT. V gene TRBV27 combines with J gene TRBJ1-3; D perhaps matches TRBD1 (6 bases). Trimming removed 6 bases at V and 2 bases at J, with 11 bases between. The CDR3 is 14 amino acids. Germline V gene lookup returns CDR1 MNHEY and CDR2 SMNVEV (reference sequence).